The 25 T cell receptor beta chains below were found in one sample sequenced in a study of identical twins. TCRdb reprocessed the 5' RACE reads with MiXCR, giving one entry per CDR3 protein. This sample has 400,000 to 550,000 distinct CDR3 sequences, with more than 13% found just once. In addition, the sample was reused for a study of yellow fever vaccine responses in identical twins.

The specimen was CD4+ T cells sorted from blood. All receptors come from a woman in her late teens or twenties in good health.

This clonotype has just a few counts. This chain uses TRBV12-3 or TRBV12-4 with TRBJ1-2; TRBD1 is a possible D gene (6 bases). The CDR3 consists of 13 residues. V dropped 7 bases and J dropped 3 bases, with 12 bases sitting between them. The DNA for the CDR3 is TGTGCCAGCACCCAGGGGCATGACTATGGCTACACCTTC. It encodes CASTQGHDYGYTF.

The chain has TRBV27 and TRBJ2-7; D possibly matches TRBD1 or TRBD2 (5 bases each). V lost 6 bases and J 2 bases, leaving 14 bases between the germline ends. Germline lookup yields CDR1 MNHEY and CDR2 SMNVEV (reference sequence). The CDR3 has 14 amino acids. CDR3 coding DNA: TGTGCCAGCAGCCCCACGGGACGTCCCTACGAGCAGTACTTC. This sequence encodes CASSPTGRPYEQYF.

This clonotype has only a few counts. The rearrangement uses TRBV5-1 and TRBJ2-7, with TRBD1 matching over 8 bases. CDR3 size: 15 residues. J was trimmed by 9 bases and V by 4 bases; bases with no gene match: 15. From germline, CDR1 is SGHRS and CDR2 YFSETQ. CDR3 sequence reads: CASSQPDRELGGQYF. The CDR3 DNA follows: TGCGCCAGCAGCCAGCCGGACAGGGAATTAGGTGGGCAGTACTTC.

This clonotype was seen a handful of times. The chain has TRBV30 and TRBJ2-7; 9 positions agree with TRBD1. Unmatched junction bases numbered 12, after V lost 7 bases and J lost 5 bases. Looked up from germline, CDR1 is GTSNPN and CDR2 is SVGIG (reference sequence). This CDR3 is 14 amino acids long. DNA of the CDR3: TGTGCCTCGCAAGGCGGGACAGGGACCCACGAGCAGTACTTC. Amino acid sequence: CASQGGTGTHEQYF.

This clonotype was seen many times. The chain joins TRBV12-3 or TRBV12-4 to TRBJ2-6; 11 positions match TRBD1. The CDR3 is made up of 16 amino acids. The V gene end was trimmed by 7 bases and the J gene end by 3 bases; junction bases not matched to a gene: 5. The CDR3 reads CASTRTGGVGANVLTF. In nucleotides, the CDR3 is TGTGCCAGCACCCGGACAGGGGGCGTTGGGGCCAACGTCCTGACTTTC.

The V gene is TRBV7-9, the J gene TRBJ2-1; 14 bases line up with TRBD2. V lost 5 bases and J lost 5; bases outside the gene matches: 2. Germline CDR1 reads SEHNR; CDR2 reads FQNEAQ (reference sequence). This CDR3 is 15 amino acids long. Here the CDR3 reads CASSKTSGRDNEQFF. The DNA of the CDR3 is TGTGCCAGCAGCAAGACTAGCGGGAGGGACAATGAGCAGTTCTTC. The full variable domain, completed using reference TRBV7-9 and TRBJ2-1, is DTGVSQNPRHKITKRGQNVTFRCDPISEHNRLYWYRQTLGQGPEFLTYFQNEAQLEKSRLLSDRFSAERPKGSFSTLEIQRTEQGDSAMYLCASSKTSGRDNEQFFGPGTRLTVL.

Many counts were recorded for this clonotype. The V call is TRBV12-3 or TRBV12-4, the J call TRBJ2-1; 13 positions match TRBD2. There are 14 residues in the CDR3. V was pared by 6 bases and J by 11 bases, with 7 bases of the junction left unmatched. The CDR3 region is CASRETSGGRKQFF. CDR3 nucleotides: TGTGCCAGCAGGGAGACTAGCGGGGGGCGAAAGCAGTTCTTC.

The sample holds a few counts of this clonotype. The gene calls are TRBV5-1 and TRBJ2-2, with TRBD1 matching 9 bases. Germline values: CDR1 SGHRS, CDR2 YFSETQ. V was clipped by 4 bases and J by 7 bases; unmatched bases: 11. The CDR3 has 16 residues. Here the CDR3 reads CASSPVPGQGLGELFF. CDR3 bases: TGCGCCAGCAGCCCGGTCCCGGGACAGGGTCTCGGGGAGCTGTTTTTT.

This clonotype was recorded a few times. The chain links TRBV28 to TRBJ1-5, with D possibly TRBD1 on 6 matching bases. The germline CDR1 and CDR2 sequences are MDHEN and SYDVKM. Trimming removed 6 bases from V and 2 bases from J, with 11 bases in between. This CDR3 spans 14 amino acids. The DNA for the CDR3 is TGTGCCAGCAGAGTTGGGACACGCAATCAGCCCCAGCATTTT. Its translation is CASRVGTRNQPQHF. The full variable domain, its missing parts supplied by reference TRBV28 and TRBJ1-5, is DVKVTQSSRYLVKRTGEKVFLECVQDMDHENMFWYRQDPGLGLRLIYFSYDVKMKEKGDIPEGYSVSREKKERFSLILESASTNQTSMYLCASRVGTRNQPQHFGDGTRLSIL.

The rearrangement uses TRBV20-1 and TRBJ2-1; D may be TRBD1 or TRBD2 (5 bases each). Trimming took 0 bases from V and 4 from J, leaving 19 bases between them. The germline V gene encodes CDR1 DFQATT and CDR2 SNEGSKA (reference sequence). The CDR3 runs to 17 residues. In DNA form, the CDR3 reads TGCAGTGCTAGAGATGGGGGACGTGGGGGATATTACAATGAGCAGTTCTTC. The encoded protein is CSARDGGRGGYYNEQFF.

This clonotype was detected a few times. The chain recombines TRBV7-9 with TRBJ1-2; D is undetermined. V lost 1 base and J 8 bases, leaving 11 bases between the germline ends. The length of the CDR3 is 13 residues. Germline V gives CDR1 SEHNR, CDR2 FQNEAQ (reference sequence). The CDR3: CASSLVPSDGYTF. The CDR3 coding sequence is TGTGCCAGCAGCTTAGTCCCCTCCGACGGCTACACCTTC. Looking up the rest from reference TRBV7-9 and TRBJ1-2 gives the full variable domain: DTGVSQNPRHKITKRGQNVTFRCDPISEHNRLYWYRQTLGQGPEFLTYFQNEAQLEKSRLLSDRFSAERPKGSFSTLEIQRTEQGDSAMYLCASSLVPSDGYTFGSGTRLTVV.

This chain uses TRBV20-1 with TRBJ1-5, with D possibly matching TRBD1 (6 bases). Germline V gives CDR1 DFQATT, CDR2 SNEGSKA (reference sequence). This CDR3 has 15 amino acids. Trimming took off 2 bases at V and 5 bases at J, with 16 bases between the two ends. Here the CDR3 DNA reads TGCAGTGCTAGACTTCAGGGGAGAGGTTATCAGCCCCAGCATTTT. This encodes CSARLQGRGYQPQHF.

This clonotype was recorded a few times. The CDR3 protein is CATSETGALNQPQHF. CDR3 bases: TGTGCCACCAGTGAGACAGGGGCGCTCAATCAGCCCCAGCATTTT. V usage is TRBV24-1 and J usage is TRBJ1-5, with TRBD1 matching over 8 bases. The CDR3 extends over 15 amino acids. V was pared by 4 bases and J by 3 bases, with 4 bases of the junction left unmatched. Germline V lookup: CDR1 KGHDR, CDR2 SFDVKD.

This clonotype came up a few times. The chain carries TRBV6-2 or TRBV6-3 and TRBJ2-7, with a tentative D call TRBD2 (5 bases). The CDR3 is 12 amino acids. Germline V CDR1 and CDR2: MNHEY, SVGEGT. Trimming removed 3 bases at V and 3 bases at J, with 6 bases between. The CDR3 region has the DNA TGTGCCAGCAGTTATCGGGACTACGAGCAGTACTTC. Amino acid sequence: CASSYRDYEQYF.

The chain carries TRBV28 and TRBJ1-1, with D uncertain. The CDR3 covers 13 residues. V lost 3 bases, J lost 4 bases, and 9 bases lay in between. Germline-derived CDR1 and CDR2 are MDHEN and SYDVKM. The CDR3 region is CASSFVGGTEAFF. CDR3 nucleotides: TGTGCCAGCAGTTTCGTCGGTGGCACTGAAGCTTTCTTT.

This clonotype showed up many times. The chain couples TRBV20-1 to TRBJ2-3; D is uncertain. CDR1 and CDR2 from the germline V gene are DFQATT and SNEGSKA (reference sequence). The length of the CDR3 is 15 residues. V was pared by 0 bases and J by 0 bases, with 10 bases between. Here the CDR3 reads CSARDIRISTDTQYF. DNA for the CDR3: TGCAGTGCTAGAGATATCAGAATTAGCACAGATACGCAGTATTTT.

This clonotype was seen only a few times. The chain employs TRBV9 and TRBJ2-1, with D uncertain. Germline V gene lookup returns CDR1 SGDLS and CDR2 YYNGEE. The ends were cut back, 0 bases at V and 9 bases at J, with 4 bases in the middle. The CDR3 length is 11 residues. In nucleotides, the CDR3 is TGTGCCAGCAGCGTAGGAGGTGAGCAGTTCTTC. Translating it yields CASSVGGEQFF.

This clonotype has just a few counts. The V call is TRBV9, the J call TRBJ2-1; 10 bases are shared with TRBD2. The CDR3 loop spans 17 amino acids. With V trimmed by 1 base and J by 9 bases, 13 bases remained unmatched. The germline V gene encodes CDR1 SGDLS and CDR2 YYNGEE. The CDR3, as DNA: TGTGCCAGCAGCGTAACGGGTAGCGGGGGGCGCCAGGGTGAGCAGTTCTTC. Translation: CASSVTGSGGRQGEQFF. The complete variable domain, with remaining parts taken from reference TRBV9 and TRBJ2-1, reads DSGVTQTPKHLITATGQRVTLRCSPRSGDLSVYWYQQSLDQGLQFLIQYYNGEERAKGNILERFSAQQFPDLHSELNLSSLELGDSALYFCASSVTGSGGRQGEQFFGPGTRLTVL.

This clonotype was found many times. V usage is TRBV10-3 and J usage is TRBJ2-7; D may be TRBD1 or TRBD2 (6 bases each). Trimming took 10 bases from V and 9 from J, leaving 22 bases between them. This CDR3 has 13 residues. The germline V gene encodes CDR1 ENHRY and CDR2 SYGVKD. The CDR3 bases are TGTGCCACCAAGGCGGAGGGGGTTCAGAGGCAGTACTTC. Its translation: CATKAEGVQRQYF.

The chain is built from TRBV12-3 or TRBV12-4 and TRBJ2-5, with 7 bases identical to TRBD1. V dropped 2 bases and J dropped 2; count of bases not matched to a gene: 8. The length of the CDR3 is 16 residues. CDR3 coding DNA: TGTGCCAGCAGTTTATATCTCGGACAGGAACAAGAGACCCAGTACTTC. Its protein is CASSLYLGQEQETQYF.

V usage is TRBV10-3 and J usage is TRBJ1-2; TRBD1 matches 9 bases. This CDR3 has 15 amino acids. Germline assignment: CDR1 ENHRY and CDR2 SYGVKD. V lost 6 bases and J lost 8; bases outside the gene matches: 13. The CDR3 coding sequence is TGTGCCATCAGGGACACCGGGACAGGGACTGGGGGCTACACCTTC. As protein: CAIRDTGTGTGGYTF.

The sample holds a few counts of this clonotype. This chain joins TRBV18 and TRBJ2-5, with 10 bases lining up with TRBD2. V lost 1 base and J lost 5; bases outside the gene matches: 7. The CDR3 runs to 16 residues. The germline CDR1 and CDR2 sequences are KGHSH and LQKENI. The CDR3 region is CASSPLASGRLETQYF. DNA for the CDR3: TGTGCCAGCTCACCACTGGCTAGCGGGAGATTGGAGACCCAGTACTTC. The full variable domain, its missing parts supplied by reference TRBV18 and TRBJ2-5, is NAGVMQNPRHLVRRRGQEARLRCSPMKGHSHVYWYRQLPEEGLKFMVYLQKENIIDESGMPKERFSAEFPKEGPSILRIQQVVRGDSAAYFCASSPLASGRLETQYFGPGTRLLVL.

This clonotype occurred a few times. This chain joins TRBV3-1 and TRBJ1-1; no clear D. Germline V gene lookup returns CDR1 LGHDT and CDR2 YNNKEL (reference sequence). V lost 4 bases and J lost 6, with 21 bases in between. The CDR3 sequence is 16 residues long. As DNA, the CDR3 is TGTGCCAGCAGCCCTGGCACACCCCCGAAAAACCCTGAAGCTTTCTTT. Protein sequence: CASSPGTPPKNPEAFF.

There are a few counts of this clonotype. The V and J genes are TRBV10-3 and TRBJ2-2; D is uncertain. Germline lookup yields CDR1 ENHRY and CDR2 SYGVKD. V dropped 6 bases and J dropped 9 bases, with 11 bases sitting between them. This CDR3 region has 12 residues. The CDR3 sequence is CAISDLRRELFF. The CDR3 nucleotides read TGTGCCATCAGCGACCTAAGGAGGGAGCTGTTTTTT.

This clonotype was counted a few times. The V and J genes are TRBV29-1 and TRBJ2-3; 9 nucleotides line up with TRBD2. Trimming removed 8 bases from V and 3 bases from J; junction bases left unmatched: 6. The CDR3 consists of 13 residues. From germline, CDR1 is SQVTM and CDR2 ANQGSEA. As DNA, the CDR3 is TGCAGCCCTAGCGGGATCAGTACAGATACGCAGTATTTT. Protein product: CSPSGISTDTQYF.